This T cell receptor beta chain was sequenced in a study of T cells after yellow fever vaccination. Study background: SMART-Seq v4 Ultra Low Input handled preparation of low-cell-number fractions. General observations from the study: Subsequent to the booster, the majority of primary-vaccination clones reappeared (approximately 95% CD4, 88% CD8).

This clonotype was recorded at least ten times. Antigen: not known. This CDR3 has 13 amino acids. The V and J ends lost 7 bases and 3 bases respectively, with 12 bases between them. Germline CDR1 reads SGHTA; CDR2 reads FQGNSA. Template switching by 5'RACE produced TCR cDNA, adding a universal primer site and UMIs. TCRdb passed the 5' RACE reads through MiXCR, listing each CDR3 protein once. Among roughly 340,000 distinct CDR3 sequences listed, 8.7% were seen once. Sequenced material: PBMCs, taken on the day of the first yellow fever vaccination. This receptor was identified in a man younger than 35 who received the YFV17D yellow fever vaccine. The chain uses TRBV7-2 and TRBJ2-5; D unclear. The CDR3 here is CASTPAIKETQYF. For the CDR3, the DNA is TGTGCCAGCACCCCGGCCATTAAAGAGACCCAGTACTTC.